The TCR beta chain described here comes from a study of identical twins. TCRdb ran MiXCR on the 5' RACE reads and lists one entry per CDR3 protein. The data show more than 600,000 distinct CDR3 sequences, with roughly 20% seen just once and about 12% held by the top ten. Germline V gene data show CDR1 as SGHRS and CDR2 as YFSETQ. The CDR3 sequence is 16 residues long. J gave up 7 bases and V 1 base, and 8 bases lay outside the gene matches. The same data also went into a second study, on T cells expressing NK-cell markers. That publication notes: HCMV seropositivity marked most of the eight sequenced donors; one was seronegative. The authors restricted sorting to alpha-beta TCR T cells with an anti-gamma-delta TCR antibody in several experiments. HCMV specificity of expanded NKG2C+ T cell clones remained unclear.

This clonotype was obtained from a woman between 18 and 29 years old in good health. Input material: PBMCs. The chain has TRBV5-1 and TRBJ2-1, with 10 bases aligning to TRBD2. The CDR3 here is CASSLYGTSVRNEQFF. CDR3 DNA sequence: TGCGCCAGCAGCTTGTACGGGACTAGCGTGAGAAATGAGCAGTTCTTC. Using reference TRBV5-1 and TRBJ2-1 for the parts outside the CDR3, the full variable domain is KAGVTQTPRYLIKTRGQQVTLSCSPISGHRSVSWYQQTPGQGLQFLFEYFSETQRNKGNFPGRFSGRQFSNSRSEMNVSTLELGDSALYLCASSLYGTSVRNEQFFGPGTRLTVL.